The clone carrying this T cell receptor (beta chain) was found a few times. Using its own MiXCR run on the RT-PCR reads, TCRdb lists one record per CDR3 protein. This table holds approximately 720,000 distinct CDR3 sequences, approximately 15% found once. Germline CDR1 reads SGHKS; CDR2 reads YYEKEE (reference sequence). Trimming stripped 0 bases from V and 3 bases from J, with 10 bases between. The length of the CDR3 is 15 residues. The chain employs TRBV5-5 and TRBJ1-5; D remains unclear. Material for sequencing was memory CD4+ T cells from blood. This TCR derives from a female donor in good health, serving as a healthy control. As DNA, the CDR3 is TGTGCCAGCAGCTTGGTTTACAGTCTCAATCAGCCCCAGCATTTT. Its protein is CASSLVYSLNQPQHF.